This TCR beta chain appears in the sequencing data of a study of CD8+CD57+ T cells in acquired aplastic anemia. This clonotype came up once. The patients chosen for sequencing had shown expansion of CD8+CD57+ cells (detected by flow cytometry). The CDR3 length is 16 residues. Germline assignment: CDR1 SGHDT and CDR2 YYEEEE. Trimming took 4 bases from V and 3 from J; bases not matched to a gene: 8. Profiling of TCR beta VDJ combinations and CDR3 sequences used genomic DNA as template. TCRdb fed the reads into MiXCR, producing one record per CDR3 protein. The sample lists fewer than 200,000 distinct CDR3 sequences, 70% to 75% occurring once.

The sequence was obtained from a human donor with aplastic anemia. The chain is built from TRBV5-6 and TRBJ2-3, with 10 bases matching TRBD2. Specimen: sorted CD4+, CD8+, or CD8+CD57+ T cells (not recorded which) from PBMCs. CDR3 sequence (DNA): TGTGCCAGCAGCCCTCGAGCGGGGGGGTTTACAGATACGCAGTATTTT. The encoded protein is CASSPRAGGFTDTQYF.